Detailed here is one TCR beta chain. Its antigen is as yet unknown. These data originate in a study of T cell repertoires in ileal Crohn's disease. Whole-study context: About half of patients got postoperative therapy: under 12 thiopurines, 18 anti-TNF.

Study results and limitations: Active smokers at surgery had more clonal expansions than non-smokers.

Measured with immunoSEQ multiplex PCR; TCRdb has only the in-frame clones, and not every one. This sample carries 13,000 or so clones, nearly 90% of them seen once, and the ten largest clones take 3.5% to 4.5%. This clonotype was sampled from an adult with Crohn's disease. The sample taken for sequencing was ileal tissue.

The CDR3 DNA follows: TGTGCCAGCAGTTACTCGTATGTAGCTTTCTTT. Protein product: CASSYSYVAFF. The chain couples TRBV6-6 to TRBJ1-1; D gene ambiguous. Germline CDR1 reads MNHNY; CDR2 reads SVGAGI (reference sequence). With 0 bases removed from V and 10 bases from J, the gap between germline ends came to 6 bases. CDR3 length: 11 amino acids.